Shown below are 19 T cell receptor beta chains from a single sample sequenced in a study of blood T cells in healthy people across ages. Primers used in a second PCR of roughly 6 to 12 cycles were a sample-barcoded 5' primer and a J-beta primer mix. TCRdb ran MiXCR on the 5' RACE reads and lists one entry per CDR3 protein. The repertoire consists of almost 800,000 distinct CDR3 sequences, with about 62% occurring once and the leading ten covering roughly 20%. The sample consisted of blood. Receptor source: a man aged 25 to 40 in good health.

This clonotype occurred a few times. The chain's CDR3 is CASSKRSGGSSGANVLTF. The CDR3 DNA is TGTGCCAGCAGCAAACGGAGCGGGGGGAGCTCTGGGGCCAACGTCCTGACTTTC. This chain connects TRBV7-2 to TRBJ2-6; 9 bases are shared with TRBD2. Looked up from germline, CDR1 is SGHTA and CDR2 is FQGNSA. The ends lost 5 bases at V and 0 bases at J; junction bases unmatched: 8. The CDR3 has 18 residues.

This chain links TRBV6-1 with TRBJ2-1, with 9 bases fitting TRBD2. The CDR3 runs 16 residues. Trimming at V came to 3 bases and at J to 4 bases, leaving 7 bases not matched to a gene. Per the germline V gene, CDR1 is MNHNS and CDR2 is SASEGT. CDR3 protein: CASSDGASGKYNEQFF. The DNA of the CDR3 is TGTGCCAGCAGTGATGGGGCTAGCGGGAAATACAATGAGCAGTTCTTC.

CDR3 nucleotides: TGCGCCAGCAGCCATCCTAGGGACAGGGGAAACATTCAGTACTTC. Translation: CASSHPRDRGNIQYF. The V call is TRBV4-1, the J call TRBJ2-4; the match to TRBD1 covers 10 bases. This CDR3 spans 15 amino acids. V trimming: 3 bases; J trimming: 6 bases; junction bases outside the gene matches: 5. The V gene's germline CDR1 is MGHRA and CDR2 YSYEKL.

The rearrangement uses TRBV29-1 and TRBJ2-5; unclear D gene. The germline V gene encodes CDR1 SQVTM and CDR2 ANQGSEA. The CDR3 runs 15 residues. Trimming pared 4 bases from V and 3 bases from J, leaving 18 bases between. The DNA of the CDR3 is TGCAGCGTTGCGTCACGTGGCTTCTCGAAAGAGACCCAGTACTTC. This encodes CSVASRGFSKETQYF. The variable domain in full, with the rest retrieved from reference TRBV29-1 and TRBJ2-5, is SAVISQKPSRDICQRGTSLTIQCQVDSQVTMMFWYRQQPGQSLTLIATANQGSEATYESGFVIDKFPISRPNLTFSTLTVSNMSPEDSSIYLCSVASRGFSKETQYFGPGTRLLVL.

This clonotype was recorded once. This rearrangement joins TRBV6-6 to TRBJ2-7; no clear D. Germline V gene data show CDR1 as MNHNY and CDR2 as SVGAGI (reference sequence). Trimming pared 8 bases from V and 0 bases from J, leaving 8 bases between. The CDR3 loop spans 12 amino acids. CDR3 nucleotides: TGTGCCAGCCGCAGGAACTCCTACGAGCAGTACTTC. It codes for CASRRNSYEQYF.

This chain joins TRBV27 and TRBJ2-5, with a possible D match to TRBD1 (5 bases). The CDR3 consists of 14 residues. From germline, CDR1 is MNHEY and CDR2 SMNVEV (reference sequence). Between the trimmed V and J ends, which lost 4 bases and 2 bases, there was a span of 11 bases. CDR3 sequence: CASSSRGPQETQYF. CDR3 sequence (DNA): TGTGCCAGCAGTTCTAGGGGTCCTCAAGAGACCCAGTACTTC.

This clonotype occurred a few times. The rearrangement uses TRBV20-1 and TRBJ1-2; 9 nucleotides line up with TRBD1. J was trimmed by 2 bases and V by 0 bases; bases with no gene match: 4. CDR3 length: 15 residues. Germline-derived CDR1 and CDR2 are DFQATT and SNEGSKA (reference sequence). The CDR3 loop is CSARDGDRVNYGYTF. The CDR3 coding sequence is TGCAGTGCTAGAGACGGGGACAGGGTAAACTATGGCTACACCTTC.

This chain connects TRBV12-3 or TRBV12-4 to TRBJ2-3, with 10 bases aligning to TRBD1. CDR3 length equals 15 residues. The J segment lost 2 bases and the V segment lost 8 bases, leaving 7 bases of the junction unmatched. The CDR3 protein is CASWGGTGVTDTQYF. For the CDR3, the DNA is TGTGCCAGCTGGGGCGGGACAGGGGTCACAGATACGCAGTATTTT.

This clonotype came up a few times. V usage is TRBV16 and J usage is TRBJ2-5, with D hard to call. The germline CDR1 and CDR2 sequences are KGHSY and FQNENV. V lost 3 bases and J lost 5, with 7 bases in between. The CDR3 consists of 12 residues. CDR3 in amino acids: CASSQSVETQYF. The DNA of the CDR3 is TGTGCCAGCAGCCAGTCAGTCGAGACCCAGTACTTC.

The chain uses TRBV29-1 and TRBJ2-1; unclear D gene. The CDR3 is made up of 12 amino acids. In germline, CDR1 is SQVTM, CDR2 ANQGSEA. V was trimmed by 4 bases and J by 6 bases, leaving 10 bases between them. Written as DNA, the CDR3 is TGCAGCGTTGTTCCCGGCTCCAATGAGCAGTTCTTC. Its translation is CSVVPGSNEQFF.

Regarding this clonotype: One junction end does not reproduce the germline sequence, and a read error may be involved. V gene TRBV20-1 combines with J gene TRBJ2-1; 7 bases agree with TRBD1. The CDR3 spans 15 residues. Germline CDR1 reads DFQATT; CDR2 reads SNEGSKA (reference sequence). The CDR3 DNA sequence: TGCAGTGCTAGAGATCCTGACAGGGTGAGGAATGAGCGGTTCTTC. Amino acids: CSARDPDRVRNERFF.

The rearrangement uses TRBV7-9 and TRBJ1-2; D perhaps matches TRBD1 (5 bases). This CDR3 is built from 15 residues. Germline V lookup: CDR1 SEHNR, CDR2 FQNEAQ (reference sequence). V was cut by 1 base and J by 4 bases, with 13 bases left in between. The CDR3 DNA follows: TGTGCCAGCAGCTTAGAAGGGGCGCGGAGCTATGGCTACACCTTC. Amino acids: CASSLEGARSYGYTF.

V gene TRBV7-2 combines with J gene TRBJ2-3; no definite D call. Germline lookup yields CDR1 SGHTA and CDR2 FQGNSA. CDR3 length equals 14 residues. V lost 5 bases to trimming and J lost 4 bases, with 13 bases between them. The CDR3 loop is CASSTPIRADTQYF. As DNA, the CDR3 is TGTGCCAGCAGCACCCCGATTAGGGCAGATACGCAGTATTTT.

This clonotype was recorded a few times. The CDR3 loop reads CASSYQTKGSLYEQYF. The CDR3 coding sequence is TGTGCCAGCAGCTACCAAACTAAGGGTTCCCTTTACGAGCAGTACTTC. The V call is TRBV7-9, the J call TRBJ2-7, with no clear D. Germline CDR1 SEHNR, CDR2 FQNEAQ (reference sequence). Trimming removed 4 bases from V and 4 bases from J, with 20 bases in between. The CDR3 consists of 16 residues. Variable domain in full (rest from reference TRBV7-9 and TRBJ2-7): DTGVSQNPRHKITKRGQNVTFRCDPISEHNRLYWYRQTLGQGPEFLTYFQNEAQLEKSRLLSDRFSAERPKGSFSTLEIQRTEQGDSAMYLCASSYQTKGSLYEQYFGPGTRLTVT.

CDR3 DNA: TGTGCCAGCAGCCAACCGAGGCCCGGGACAGGACCTAACACCGGGGAGCTGTTTTTT. Translation: CASSQPRPGTGPNTGELFF. The chain joins TRBV12-3 or TRBV12-4 to TRBJ2-2; TRBD1 matches 8 bases. This CDR3 has 19 residues. V lost 6 bases, J lost 2 bases, and 17 bases stayed unmatched.

This chain's CDR3 is CASSPQGEGAGTDTQYF. The CDR3, as DNA: TGTGCCAGCAGCCCGCAAGGGGAGGGAGCAGGCACAGATACGCAGTATTTT. The chain recombines TRBV4-2 with TRBJ2-3; 7 bases agree with TRBD2. V trimming: 4 bases; J trimming: 1 base; junction bases outside the gene matches: 11. The germline V gene has CDR1 LGHNA and CDR2 YNFKEQ. The CDR3 extends over 17 amino acids.

The CDR3 nucleotides are TGTGCCAGCAGCTTTAATCGGGCGGGGCTAAACAGGGGCGTTGAGACCCAGTACTTC. Amino acids: CASSFNRAGLNRGVETQYF. The V call is TRBV7-2, the J call TRBJ2-5, with D possibly TRBD1 on 7 matching bases. Trimming removed 3 bases from V and 5 bases from J, with 28 bases in between. CDR1 and CDR2 (germline): SGHTA, FQGNSA. The CDR3 is 19 residues long. The full variable domain, its missing parts supplied by reference TRBV7-2 and TRBJ2-5, is GAGVSQSPSNKVTEKGKDVELRCDPISGHTALYWYRQSLGQGLEFLIYFQGNSAPDKSGLPSDRFSAERTGGSVSTLTIQRTQQEDSAVYLCASSFNRAGLNRGVETQYFGPGTRLLVL.

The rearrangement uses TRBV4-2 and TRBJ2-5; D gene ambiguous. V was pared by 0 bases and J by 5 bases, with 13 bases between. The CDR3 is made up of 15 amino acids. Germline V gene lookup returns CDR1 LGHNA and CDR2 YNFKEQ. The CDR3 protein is CASSQDPGSMETQYF. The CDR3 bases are TGTGCCAGCAGCCAAGATCCCGGATCGATGGAGACCCAGTACTTC.

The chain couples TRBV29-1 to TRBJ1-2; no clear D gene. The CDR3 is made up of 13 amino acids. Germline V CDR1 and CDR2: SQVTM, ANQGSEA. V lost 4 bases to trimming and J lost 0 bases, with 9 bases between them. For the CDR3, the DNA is TGCAGCGTTGTGGGCAGTCCTAACTATGGCTACACCTTC. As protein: CSVVGSPNYGYTF.